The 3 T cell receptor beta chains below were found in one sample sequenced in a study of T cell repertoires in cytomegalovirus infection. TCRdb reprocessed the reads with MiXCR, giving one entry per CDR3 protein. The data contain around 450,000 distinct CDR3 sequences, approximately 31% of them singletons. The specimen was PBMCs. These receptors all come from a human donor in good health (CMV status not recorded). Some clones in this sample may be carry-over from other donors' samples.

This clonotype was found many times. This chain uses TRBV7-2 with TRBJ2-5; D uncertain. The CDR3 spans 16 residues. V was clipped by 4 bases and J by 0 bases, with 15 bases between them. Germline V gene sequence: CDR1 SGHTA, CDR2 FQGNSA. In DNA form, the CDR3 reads TGTGCCAGCAGCTCCACTTCCGGGCAGTACCAAGAGACCCAGTACTTC. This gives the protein CASSSTSGQYQETQYF.

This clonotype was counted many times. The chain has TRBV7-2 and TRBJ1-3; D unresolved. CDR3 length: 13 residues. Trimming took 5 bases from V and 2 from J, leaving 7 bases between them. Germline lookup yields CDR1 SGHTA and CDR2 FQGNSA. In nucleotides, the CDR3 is TGTGCCAGCAGCCCGCTTGCTGGAAACACCATATATTTT. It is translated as CASSPLAGNTIYF.

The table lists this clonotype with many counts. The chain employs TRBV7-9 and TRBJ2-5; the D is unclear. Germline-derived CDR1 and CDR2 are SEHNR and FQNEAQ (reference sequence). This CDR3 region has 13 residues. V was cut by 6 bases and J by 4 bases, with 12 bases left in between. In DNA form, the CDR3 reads TGTGCCAGCAGGAACAGAGAGCTAGAGACCCAGTACTTC. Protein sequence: CASRNRELETQYF.